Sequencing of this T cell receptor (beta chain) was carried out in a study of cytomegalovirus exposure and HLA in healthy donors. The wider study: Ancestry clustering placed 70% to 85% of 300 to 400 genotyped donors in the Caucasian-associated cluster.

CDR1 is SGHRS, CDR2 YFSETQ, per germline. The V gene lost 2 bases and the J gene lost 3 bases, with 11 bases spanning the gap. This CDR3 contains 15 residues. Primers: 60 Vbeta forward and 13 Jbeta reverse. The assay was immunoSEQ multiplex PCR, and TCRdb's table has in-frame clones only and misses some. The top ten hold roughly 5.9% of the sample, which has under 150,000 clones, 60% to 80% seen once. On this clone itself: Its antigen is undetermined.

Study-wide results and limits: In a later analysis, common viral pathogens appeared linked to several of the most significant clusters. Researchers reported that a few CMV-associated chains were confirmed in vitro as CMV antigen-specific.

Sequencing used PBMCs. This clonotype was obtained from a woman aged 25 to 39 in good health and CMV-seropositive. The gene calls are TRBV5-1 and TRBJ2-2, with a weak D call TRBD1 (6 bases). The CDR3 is CASSFTRGDTGELFF. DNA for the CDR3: TGCGCCAGCAGCTTCACCAGGGGTGACACCGGGGAGCTGTTTTTT.